The 19 T cell receptor beta chains listed next were all sequenced from one sample in a study of blood T cell repertoires in COVID-19. Only in-frame clones appear in the TCRdb table, and some are missing; sequencing was by immunoSEQ multiplex PCR. Of roughly 100,000 clones detected, roughly two thirds appear once; the ten largest clones hold approximately 0.87%. The specimen sequenced was peripheral blood. Source of these receptors: a human donor with acute or convalescent COVID-19. The donor label of this sample is uncertain.

This sequence joins TRBV9 and TRBJ2-7; maybe TRBD2 (6 bases). Germline V gene data show CDR1 as SGDLS and CDR2 as YYNGEE. The CDR3 covers 14 residues. The CDR3 loop is CAVPPRRGAYEQYV. The CDR3 coding sequence is TGTGCTGTGCCACCCCGGAGGGGAGCCTACGAGCAGTACGTC.

The chain links TRBV5-1 to TRBJ1-2; D possibly corresponds to TRBD1 (5 bases). CDR3 size: 15 residues. The germline V gene has CDR1 SGHRS and CDR2 YFSETQ. V lost 4 bases to trimming and J lost 0 bases, with 13 bases between them. The CDR3 here is CASSLGGAANYGYTF. The CDR3 nucleotides are TGCGCCAGCAGCCTCGGAGGGGCCGCTAACTATGGCTACACCTTC.

This clone appeared a few times. The J gene is TRBJ2-2, the V gene TRBV5-1; D might be TRBD1 (5 bases). Germline V gives CDR1 SGHRS, CDR2 YFSETQ. This CDR3 is 15 amino acids long. Trimming took off 2 bases at V and 1 base at J, with 9 bases between the two ends. CDR3 amino acids: CASSLAGQNTGELFF. The CDR3, as DNA: TGCGCCAGCAGCTTAGCAGGGCAGAACACCGGGGAGCTGTTTTTT. Drawing the rest from reference TRBV5-1 and TRBJ2-2, the complete variable domain is KAGVTQTPRYLIKTRGQQVTLSCSPISGHRSVSWYQQTPGQGLQFLFEYFSETQRNKGNFPGRFSGRQFSNSRSEMNVSTLELGDSALYLCASSLAGQNTGELFFGEGSRLTVL.

The rearrangement joins TRBV4-1 to TRBJ2-3; 11 bases match TRBD2. The CDR3 extends over 16 amino acids. The trim removed 6 bases at V and 5 bases at J, leaving 10 bases unmatched. Looked up from germline, CDR1 is MGHRA and CDR2 is YSYEKL. The CDR3 loop reads CASRHSSGGTRDTQYF. Here the CDR3 DNA reads TGCGCCAGCAGACACTCTAGCGGGGGGACCAGAGATACGCAGTATTTT.

V and J are TRBV21-1 and TRBJ1-2; TRBD1, as called in the table, went unchecked against the DNA. TRBV21-1 is marked as a pseudogene. This CDR3 comprises 11 residues. This CDR3 reads CASARAYGYTF. The CDR3 DNA reads as TGTGCCAGCGCCAGGGCCTATGGCTACACCTTC.

This clone was recorded once. The chain links TRBV30 to TRBJ1-3; no reliable D call. This CDR3 contains 15 residues. The germline V and J ends were trimmed by 2 bases and 0 bases, with 11 bases remaining between them. Germline-derived CDR1 and CDR2 are GTSNPN and SVGIG (reference sequence). The CDR3 spells CAWSSRESSGNTIYF. Written as DNA, the CDR3 is TGTGCCTGGAGTTCCCGGGAAAGCTCTGGAAACACCATATATTTT.

The chain employs TRBV7-3 and TRBJ2-2; tentatively, D is TRBD1 (6 bases). The CDR3 has 16 amino acids. CDR1 is SGHTA, CDR2 FQGTGA, per germline. V was clipped by 1 base and J by 0 bases, with 9 bases between them. CDR3 in amino acids: CASSLNKGANTGELFF. CDR3 bases: TGTGCCAGCAGCTTAAATAAGGGGGCGAACACCGGGGAGCTGTTTTTT.

This clone has a count of ten or more. This rearrangement joins TRBV3-1 (or the pseudogene TRBV3-2) to TRBJ1-2, with a weak D call TRBD1 (5 bases). The CDR3 totals 14 residues. Trimming left V 2 bases short and J 2 bases short, with 9 bases between. Germline V gene lookup returns CDR1 LGHDT and CDR2 YNNKEL (reference sequence). DNA of the CDR3: TGTGCCAGCAGCCAAAGACAGTCGAACTATGGCTACACCTTC. Amino acids: CASSQRQSNYGYTF.

The J gene is TRBJ2-5, the V gene TRBV5-1; 10 nucleotides match TRBD2. This CDR3 is built from 18 residues. CDR1 and CDR2 from the germline V gene are SGHRS and YFSETQ. V was clipped by 4 bases and J by 0 bases; unmatched bases: 12. The CDR3 loop is CASSREPSGGLYQETQYF. For the CDR3, the DNA is TGCGCCAGCAGCCGTGAGCCTAGCGGGGGTCTCTACCAAGAGACCCAGTACTTC.

The chain carries TRBV5-1 and TRBJ2-2, with unresolved D. Trimming pared 3 bases from V and 0 bases from J, leaving 15 bases between. Germline CDR1 SGHRS, CDR2 YFSETQ. This CDR3 has 17 residues. CDR3 sequence reads: CASSSAQVFANTGELFF. The CDR3 nucleotides read TGCGCCAGCAGCTCTGCCCAGGTGTTCGCGAACACCGGGGAGCTGTTTTTT.

V and J are TRBV4-1 and TRBJ1-4; possible D gene TRBD1, 6 bases. The CDR3 runs 16 residues. Trimming shortened V by 0 bases and J by 7 bases, and 15 bases separated the two germline ends. Germline CDR1 MGHRA, CDR2 YSYEKL. CDR3 sequence reads: CASSQDVGRGIEKLFF. The CDR3 nucleotides read TGCGCCAGCAGCCAAGATGTCGGCAGGGGAATTGAAAAACTGTTTTTT.

By frequency in the sample, this clone is medium-sized (0.01 to 0.1%). The V call is TRBV9, the J call TRBJ1-2; 10 bases are a match to TRBD1. The CDR3 spans 15 residues. After removal of 0 bases from V and 7 bases from J, the junction contained 6 bases not matched to a gene. In germline, CDR1 is SGDLS, CDR2 YYNGEE. CDR3 coding DNA: TGTGCCAGCAGCGTAGGGGCGGGACAGGGGATTGGCTACACCTTC. Translation: CASSVGAGQGIGYTF.

The chain employs TRBV7-3 and TRBJ2-3, with D unresolved. V lost 0 bases and J lost 0, with 7 bases in between. The germline V gene encodes CDR1 SGHTA and CDR2 FQGTGA. There are 15 residues in the CDR3. The DNA of the CDR3 is TGTGCCAGCAGCTTAACGGGCAGTAGCACAGATACGCAGTATTTT. Translated, it gives CASSLTGSSTDTQYF.

V gene TRBV21-1 combines with J gene TRBJ1-2. TRBV21-1 constitutes a pseudogene. This CDR3 comprises 16 residues. In DNA, the CDR3 is TGTGCCAGCAGCAAAGCGCTTAACGGGGAGCACTATGGCTACACCTTC. Translating gives CASSKALNGEHYGYTF.

This clone appeared a few times. The CDR3 loop reads CASREGGGRRTGELFF. The CDR3 DNA is TGCGCCAGCAGGGAAGGGGGCGGTCGTCGGACCGGGGAGCTGTTTTTT. V and J are TRBV4-1 and TRBJ2-2, with 7 bases identical to TRBD1. The CDR3 covers 16 residues. Germline-derived CDR1 and CDR2 are MGHRA and YSYEKL. Germline trimming cut 6 bases from V and 5 bases from J; bases unmatched to any gene: 12.

The gene calls are TRBV18 and TRBJ1-2; 7 bases are a match to TRBD1. CDR3 length: 15 residues. V shed 4 bases, J shed 1 base, and the junction held 6 bases outside the gene matches. Germline values: CDR1 KGHSH, CDR2 LQKENI. The CDR3: CASSRAGDSNYGYTF. The CDR3 coding sequence is TGTGCCAGCTCACGCGCAGGGGACAGTAACTATGGCTACACCTTC.

This clone turned up a few times. This sequence joins TRBV6-5 and TRBJ1-2; D ambiguous. V was trimmed by 6 bases and J by 4 bases, leaving 18 bases between them. The CDR3 runs 15 residues. Germline lookup yields CDR1 MNHEY and CDR2 SVGAGI. The CDR3 reads CASREIVRASYGYTF. The CDR3 DNA reads TGTGCCAGCAGGGAGATAGTGCGGGCCTCCTATGGCTACACCTTC.

The gene calls are TRBV10-2 and TRBJ2-2; 7 nucleotides align to TRBD1. V shed 9 bases and J 4 bases; nucleotides not matched to a gene: 14. This CDR3 comprises 16 residues. From germline, CDR1 is WSHSY and CDR2 SAAADI. In DNA, the CDR3 is TGCGCCAGTACCCCGGAGACAGGGATTTTCACCGGGGAGCTGTTTTTT. Its protein is CASTPETGIFTGELFF.

This clone has just a few counts. This chain links TRBV6-5 with TRBJ2-1; possible D gene TRBD2, 5 bases. CDR1 is MNHEY, CDR2 SVGAGI, per germline. The CDR3 sequence is 13 residues long. V was clipped by 8 bases and J by 7 bases, with 15 bases between them. CDR3 nucleotides: TGTGCCAGCTGTAGGGAGTTGGGGAATGAGCAGTTCTTC. It translates to CASCRELGNEQFF.